The source of this T cell receptor beta chain is a study of blood T cell repertoires in COVID-19. Whole-study context: Sites across the United States, Italy and Spain contributed samples from acute and convalescent COVID-19. PBMCs, B-cell-depleted T cells, or T cells were the source of the cDNA or gDNA that made up the material.

Per the germline V gene, CDR1 is SGHTA and CDR2 is FQGNSA. This CDR3 spans 15 amino acids. Trimming cost V 6 bases and J 2 bases; bases outside gene matches: 6. This clone was picked up a small number of times. Original data processing: Amplifying reference gene primers gave estimates of nucleated cell counts. Assay: immunoSEQ multiplex PCR; the TCRdb copy retains only in-frame clones and omits some. Clone size and V and J calls were adopted from that table, with D and trimming inferred from the DNA. The sample consists of some 62,000 clones, 86% of them appearing once. The sequence was obtained from an elderly woman with acute or convalescent COVID-19. The sample comprised peripheral blood. The rearrangement joins TRBV7-2 to TRBJ2-7; 11 nucleotides match TRBD2. The CDR3: CASRKASGRPYEQYF. The CDR3 DNA follows: TGTGCCAGCAGAAAAGCTAGCGGGAGGCCCTACGAGCAGTACTTC. The whole variable domain, filled in from reference TRBV7-2 and TRBJ2-7, reads GAGVSQSPSNKVTEKGKDVELRCDPISGHTALYWYRQSLGQGLEFLIYFQGNSAPDKSGLPSDRFSAERTGGSVSTLTIQRTQQEDSAVYLCASRKASGRPYEQYFGPGTRLTVT.